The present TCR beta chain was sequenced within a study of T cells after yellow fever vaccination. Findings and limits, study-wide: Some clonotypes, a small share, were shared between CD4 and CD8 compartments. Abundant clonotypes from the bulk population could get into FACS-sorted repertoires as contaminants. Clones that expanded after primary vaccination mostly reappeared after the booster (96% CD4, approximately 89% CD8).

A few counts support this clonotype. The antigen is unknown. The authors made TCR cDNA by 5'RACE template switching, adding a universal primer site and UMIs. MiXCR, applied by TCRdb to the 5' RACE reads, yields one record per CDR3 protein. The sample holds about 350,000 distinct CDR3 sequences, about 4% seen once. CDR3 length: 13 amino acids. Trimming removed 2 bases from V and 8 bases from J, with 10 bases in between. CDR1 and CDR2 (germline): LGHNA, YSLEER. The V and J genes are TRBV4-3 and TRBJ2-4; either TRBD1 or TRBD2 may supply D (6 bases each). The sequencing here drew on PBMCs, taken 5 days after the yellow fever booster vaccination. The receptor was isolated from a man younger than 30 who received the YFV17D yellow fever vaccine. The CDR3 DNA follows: TGCGCCAGCAGCCAAAGGGGGGCAGACATTCAGTACTTC. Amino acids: CASSQRGADIQYF.